This T cell receptor beta chain is drawn from a study of cytomegalovirus exposure and HLA in healthy donors. The overall study: HLA-typed donors were the source of around 87 million unique TCRs, which an early data release held. The study's findings and limits: In vitro, a few CMV-associated chains proved specific for CMV antigens. Other equally common chains were less clonally expanded than HLA-associated TCR beta chains, a later analysis showed.

Amplification used 60 Vbeta primers and 13 Jbeta primers. Sequencing was performed with immunoSEQ multiplex PCR; in TCRdb, only in-frame clones are kept and a portion is missing. The sample has about 110,000 clones, about 74% seen once. Remarks on this clone: Its specificity is unknown.

From germline, CDR1 is SNHLY and CDR2 FYNNEI. This CDR3 comprises 15 residues. With 4 bases clipped from V and 4 bases from J, the junction kept 7 bases outside the gene matches. The specimen was PBMCs. V gene TRBV2 combines with J gene TRBJ1-3, with TRBD1 identical over 7 bases. This TCR derives from a woman in her forties in good health and CMV-seropositive. CDR3 DNA sequence: TGTGCCAGCAGTGCTCCTGGGACAGCCGGAAACACCATATATTTT. Its translation is CASSAPGTAGNTIYF.